This T cell receptor (beta chain) was identified during a study of blood T cell repertoires in COVID-19. About the research overall: Sites in the United States, Italy and Spain provided acute and convalescent COVID-19 samples.

Per the original methods: Estimation of nucleated cell counts relied on the amplification of reference gene primers. The table came from immunoSEQ multiplex PCR; TCRdb's copy has only in-frame clones and leaves some out. V, J and clone size are taken as reported in that table, and D and trimming were inferred from the DNA itself. The top ten clones hold around 7.5% of a sample with hundreds of thousands of clones, roughly 81% of them seen once. The receptor was derived from an elderly woman with COVID-19, enrolled during active disease. Sequencing used peripheral blood.

The CDR3 DNA reads TGTGCCAGCAGTGATACACACTACGAGCAGTACTTC. This gives the protein CASSDTHYEQYF. This chain joins TRBV2 and TRBJ2-7; D ambiguous. Germline V gene lookup returns CDR1 SNHLY and CDR2 FYNNEI. This CDR3 has 12 residues. With 3 bases removed from V and 3 bases from J, the gap between germline ends came to 6 bases. The full variable domain, its missing parts supplied by reference TRBV2 and TRBJ2-7, is EPEVTQTPSHQVTQMGQEVILRCVPISNHLYFYWYRQILGQKVEFLVSFYNNEISEKSEIFDDQFSVERPDGSNFTLKIRSTKLEDSAMYFCASSDTHYEQYFGPGTRLTVT.